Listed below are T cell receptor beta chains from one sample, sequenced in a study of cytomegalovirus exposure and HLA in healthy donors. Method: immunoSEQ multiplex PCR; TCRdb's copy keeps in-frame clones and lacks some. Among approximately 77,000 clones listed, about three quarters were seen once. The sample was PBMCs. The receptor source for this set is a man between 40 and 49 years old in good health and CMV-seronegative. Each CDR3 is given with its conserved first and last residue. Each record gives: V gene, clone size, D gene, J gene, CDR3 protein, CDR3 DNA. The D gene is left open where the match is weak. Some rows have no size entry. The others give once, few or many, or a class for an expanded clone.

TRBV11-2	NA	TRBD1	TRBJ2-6	CASSLSAGGSGANVLTF	TGTGCCAGCAGCTTAAGTGCAGGGGGATCTGGGGCCAACGTCCTGACTTTC
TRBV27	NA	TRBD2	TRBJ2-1	CASSIRTSGIPSYNEQFF	TGTGCCAGCAGTATTCGGACTAGCGGGATCCCCTCCTACAATGAGCAGTTCTTC
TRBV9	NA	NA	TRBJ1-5	CASSTGDPGQPQHF	TGTGCCAGCAGCACCGGGGATCCGGGGCAGCCCCAGCATTTT
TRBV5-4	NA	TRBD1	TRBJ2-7	CASSPRQGTYEQYF	TGTGCCAGCAGCCCCAGACAGGGTACGTACGAGCAGTACTTC
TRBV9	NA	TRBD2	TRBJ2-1	CASSVSGGSSGSRGSEQFF	TGTGCCAGCAGCGTATCTGGGGGGAGTAGCGGGAGTAGGGGCAGTGAGCAGTTCTTC
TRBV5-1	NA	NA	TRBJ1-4	CASRRESATNEKLFF	TGCGCCAGCAGGCGGGAGTCCGCAACTAATGAAAAACTGTTTTTT
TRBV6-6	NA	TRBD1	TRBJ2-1	CASRGQGLYNEQFF	TGTGCCAGCAGGGGACAGGGACTTTACAATGAGCAGTTCTTC
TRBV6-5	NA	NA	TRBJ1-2	CASSKDPGEGYTF	TGTGCCAGCAGTAAGGATCCGGGGGAGGGCTACACCTTC
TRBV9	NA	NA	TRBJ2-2	CASSAIATGELFF	TGTGCCAGCAGTGCTATTGCCACCGGGGAGCTGTTTTTT
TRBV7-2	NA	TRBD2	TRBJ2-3	CASSLVAGGPSDTQYF	TGTGCCAGCAGCTTAGTAGCGGGAGGGCCCTCAGATACGCAGTATTTT
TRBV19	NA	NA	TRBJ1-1	CASSYWRGGTEAFF	TGTGCCAGTAGTTATTGGAGGGGAGGCACTGAAGCTTTCTTT
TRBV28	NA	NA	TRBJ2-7	CASKDLAGNYEQYF	TGTGCCAGCAAAGACCTCGCCGGGAACTACGAGCAGTACTTC
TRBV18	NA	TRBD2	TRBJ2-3	CASSTTGGGTGDTQYF	TGTGCCAGCTCAACGACGGGAGGTGGAACGGGAGATACGCAGTATTTT
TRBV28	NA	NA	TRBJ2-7	CASRRSEGSYEQYF	TGTGCCAGCAGGCGATCCGAGGGCTCCTACGAGCAGTACTTC
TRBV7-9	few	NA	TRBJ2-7	CASRSVGAYEQYF	TGTGCCAGCAGGTCCGTGGGAGCCTACGAGCAGTACTTC
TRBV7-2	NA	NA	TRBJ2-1	CASSLRRSTPNEQFF	TGTGCCAGCAGCTTAAGGCGGTCCACGCCCAATGAGCAGTTCTTC
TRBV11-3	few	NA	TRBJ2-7	CASSLDCLSGLSYEQYF	TGTGCCAGCAGCTTAGATTGCCTTTCGGGACTTTCCTACGAGCAGTACTTC
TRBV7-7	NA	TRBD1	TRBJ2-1	CASSSGTGANEQFF	TGTGCTAGCAGCTCCGGGACAGGGGCCAATGAGCAGTTCTTC
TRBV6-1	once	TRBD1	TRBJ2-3	CASVLDRGTDTQYF	TGTGCCAGCGTTCTGGACAGGGGCACAGATACGCAGTATTTT
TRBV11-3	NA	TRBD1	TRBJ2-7	CASSLGTGGEQYF	TGTGCCAGCAGCTTAGGGACAGGGGGCGAGCAGTACTTC
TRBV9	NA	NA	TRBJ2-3	CASSALSTDTQYF	TGTGCCAGCAGCGCCCTAAGCACAGATACGCAGTATTTT
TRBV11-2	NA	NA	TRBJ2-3	CASSLWRGTDTQYF	TGTGCCAGCAGCCTGTGGAGGGGCACAGATACGCAGTATTTT
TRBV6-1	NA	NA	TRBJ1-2	CASSPRTDLYGYTF	TGTGCCAGCAGTCCCCGGACAGACCTCTATGGCTACACTTTC
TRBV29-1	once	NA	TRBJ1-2	CSVGQRYGYTF	TGCAGCGTTGGACAGCGCTATGGCTACACCTTC
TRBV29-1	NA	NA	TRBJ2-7	CSVGGYEQYF	TGCAGCGTGGGGGGTTACGAGCAGTACTTC
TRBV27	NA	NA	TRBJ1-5	CASSLESNQPQHF	TGTGCCAGCAGTTTAGAGAGCAATCAGCCCCAGCATTTT
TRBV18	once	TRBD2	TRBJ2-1	CASSPAPGLAGGELFF	TGTGCCAGCTCACCGGCGCCGGGACTAGCGGGAGGGGAGCTGTTCTTC
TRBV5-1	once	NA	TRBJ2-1	CASSSGSYNEQFF	TGCGCCAGCAGTAGCGGTTCCTACAATGAGCAGTTCTTC
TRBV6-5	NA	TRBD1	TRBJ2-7	CASSYSKTGSSGEQYF	TGTGCCAGCAGTTACTCTAAGACAGGGAGCTCCGGCGAGCAGTACTTC
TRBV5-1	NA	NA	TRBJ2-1	CASSLRRSSSYNEQFF	TGCGCCAGCAGCTTGCGGAGGTCGAGTTCCTACAATGAGCAGTTCTTC
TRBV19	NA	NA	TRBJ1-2	CASSKRETLSSYGYTF	TGTGCCAGTAGTAAGCGGGAAACACTTTCGAGCTATGGCTACACCTTC
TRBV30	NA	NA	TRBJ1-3	CAWSDEGRTGNTIYF	TGTGCCTGGAGTGACGAGGGAAGGACTGGAAACACCATATATTTT
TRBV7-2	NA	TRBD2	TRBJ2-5	CASSATTSGRIETQYF	TGTGCCAGCAGCGCCACCACTAGCGGGAGGATAGAGACCCAGTACTTC
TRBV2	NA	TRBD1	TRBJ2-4	CATYRGTGRQNIQYF	TGTGCCACTTATAGAGGGACAGGGCGTCAAAACATTCAGTACTTC
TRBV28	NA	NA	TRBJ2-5	CASRTYQETQYF	TGTGCCAGCAGGACATACCAAGAGACCCAGTACTTC
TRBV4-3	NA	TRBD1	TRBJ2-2	CASSQPGQGTGGLFF	TGCGCCAGCAGCCAACCGGGACAGGGCACCGGGGGGCTGTTTTTT
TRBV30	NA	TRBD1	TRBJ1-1	CAWSPRQGNTEAFF	TGTGCCTGGAGCCCCCGACAGGGGAACACTGAAGCTTTCTTT
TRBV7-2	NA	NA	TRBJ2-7	CASSLSDSYEQYF	TGTGCCAGCAGCTTATCGGACAGCTACGAGCAGTACTTC
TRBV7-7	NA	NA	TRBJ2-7	CASSLAGQGYEQYF	TGTGCTAGCAGCTTAGCGGGACAGGGCTACGAGCAGTACTTC
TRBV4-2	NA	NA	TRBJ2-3	CASSLQGVRGPESLDTQYF	TGTGCCAGCAGCCTCCAAGGGGTGCGGGGGCCCGAGTCTTTGGATACGCAGTATTTT
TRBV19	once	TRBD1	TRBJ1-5	CASSRQGNQPQHF	TGTGCCAGTAGTCGACAGGGGAATCAGCCCCAGCATTTT
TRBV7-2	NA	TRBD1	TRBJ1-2	CASSAGQGFGYTF	TGTGCCAGCAGCGCGGGACAGGGGTTTGGCTACACCTTC
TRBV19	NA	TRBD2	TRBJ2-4	CASSILAGAKNIQYF	TGTGCCAGTAGTATACTAGCGGGAGCCAAAAACATTCAGTACTTC
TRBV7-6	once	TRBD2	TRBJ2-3	CASSSGLAVLTDTQYF	TGTGCCAGCAGCTCGGGACTAGCGGTACTCACAGATACGCAGTATTTT
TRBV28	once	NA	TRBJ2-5	CASSLEGAMLVETQYF	TGTGCCAGCAGTTTGGAGGGGGCGATGCTAGTGGAGACCCAGTACTTC
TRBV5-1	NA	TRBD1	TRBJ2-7	CASSLTRQGSYEQYF	TGCGCCAGCAGCTTGACAAGACAGGGTTCCTACGAGCAGTACTTC
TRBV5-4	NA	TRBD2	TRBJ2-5	CASRGVTGGVETQYF	TGTGCCAGCAGAGGCGTAACGGGAGGAGTAGAGACCCAGTACTTC
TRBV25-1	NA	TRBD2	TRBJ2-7	CASSDGGEGEQYF	TGTGCCAGCAGTGATGGGGGGGAGGGCGAGCAGTACTTC
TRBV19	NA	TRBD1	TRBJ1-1	CASSITPGQGREPSEAFF	TGTGCCAGTAGTATAACTCCGGGACAGGGCAGGGAGCCCTCTGAAGCTTTCTTT
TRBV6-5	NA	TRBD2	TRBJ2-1	CASSYSGTSGYNEQFF	TGTGCCAGCAGTTACTCTGGGACTAGCGGATACAATGAGCAGTTCTTC
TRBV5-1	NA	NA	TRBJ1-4	CASSLAGQGGEKLFF	TGCGCCAGCAGCTTGGCCGGACAAGGGGGTGAAAAACTGTTTTTT
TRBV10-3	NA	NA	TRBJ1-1	CAISRESGGTEAFF	TGTGCCATCAGCAGGGAATCGGGGGGCACTGAAGCTTTCTTT
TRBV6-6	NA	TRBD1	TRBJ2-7	CASRSGTGGYEQYF	TGTGCCAGCAGATCCGGGACAGGGGGCTACGAGCAGTACTTC
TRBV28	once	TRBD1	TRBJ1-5	CASSGTGVVRQPQHF	TGTGCCAGCAGTGGGACAGGGGTGGTACGTCAGCCCCAGCATTTT
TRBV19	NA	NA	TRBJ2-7	CASSSQPGHNYEQYF	TGTGCCAGTAGTAGCCAACCGGGACACAACTACGAGCAGTACTTC
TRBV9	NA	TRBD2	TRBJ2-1	CASSGQTSGVVYEQFF	TGTGCCAGCAGCGGACAAACTAGCGGGGTTGTGTATGAGCAGTTCTTC
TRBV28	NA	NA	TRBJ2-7	CASRKSTSPYEQYF	TGTGCCAGCAGGAAATCGACATCCCCCTACGAGCAGTACTTC
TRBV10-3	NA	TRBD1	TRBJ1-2	CAISEQGGGYGYTF	TGTGCCATCAGTGAGCAAGGGGGCGGCTATGGCTACACCTTC